This T cell receptor beta chain was identified in a study of blood T cell repertoires in COVID-19. Study-level information: Spain, Italy and the United States supplied samples that represented acute and convalescent COVID-19.

Authors' methods: The authors estimated nucleated cell counts from reference gene primer amplification. TCRdb's table, derived via immunoSEQ multiplex PCR, lists solely in-frame clones and lacks some. D and trimming were read from the DNA, whereas the V and J calls and clone size are those reported in that table. The sample carries 230,000 or so clones, roughly 84% recorded once. Trimming took 3 bases from V and 1 from J, leaving 13 bases between them. Germline CDR1 reads MNHEY; CDR2 reads SMNVEV (reference sequence). This CDR3 region has 16 residues. The rearrangement links TRBV27 to TRBJ1-3; tentatively, D is TRBD1 (6 bases). What was sequenced was PBMCs or T cells enriched from blood (not recorded which). The receptor was derived from a man aged 45-65 years who had recovered from COVID-19. CDR3 nucleotides: TGTGCCAGCAGTTTTTTGGACAGCACTTCTGGAAACACCATATATTTT. Translated: CASSFLDSTSGNTIYF.